This TCR beta chain was sequenced in a study of cytomegalovirus exposure and HLA in healthy donors. The PCR contained 60 Vbeta and 13 Jbeta primers. Generated by immunoSEQ multiplex PCR, the TCRdb table keeps only in-frame clones and is missing some. Among tens of thousands of clones, about 83% were seen once, and the ten largest hold around 4%. This clone turned up a few times. No antigen is known for it. CDR3 length: 15 amino acids. Trimming pared 0 bases from V and 1 base from J, leaving 10 bases between. Looked up from germline, CDR1 is SGHRS and CDR2 is YFSETQ. Study-level points and caveats: Most CMV-associated TCR beta chains appeared HLA-restricted in a later analysis. A prior analysis recorded that most TCR beta V segments were productive about 87% or about 30% of the time. There were reportedly fewer N-insertions in an Asian-associated ancestry cluster than the approximately 670-donor mean, in a later analysis. Reports described diagnosis of cytomegalovirus status by the classifier as highly specific and sensitive.

The genes are TRBV5-1 and TRBJ1-1; D unclear. This receptor was obtained from a man aged 25 to 45 in good health and CMV-seronegative. Input material: PBMCs. DNA for the CDR3: TGCGCCAGCAGCTTGGAAGGCAGGTGGAACACTGAAGCTTTCTTT. Translation gives CASSLEGRWNTEAFF.